This TCR beta chain originates from a study of read filtering for tumor transcriptome and immune sequencing. Study-wide context: Revised staging placed 8 patients in R-ISS I, some 17 in II, about seven in III. Findings and limits, study-wide: Dropping single-read clonotypes raised IR-seq and RNA-seq shared-clonotype correlation.

Every patient had bone marrow sampled while the disease was active. This library used about 400 ng RNA and molecular barcoded adaptors spanning alpha/delta and beta/gamma chains. TCRdb fed the reads into MiXCR, producing one record per CDR3 protein. This table has 75,000 to 90,000 distinct CDR3 sequences, approximately 13% appearing once. The V gene's germline CDR1 is SGHAT and CDR2 FQNNGV. Trimming left V 4 bases short and J 1 base short, with 13 bases between. There are 15 residues in the CDR3. A remark on this clonotype: Its antigen is unknown.

The rearrangement links TRBV11-2 to TRBJ1-1, with D hard to call. The sequence was obtained from a donor at least 40 years old with multiple myeloma. Material for sequencing was a population of CD138-negative cells sorted from bone marrow. The chain's CDR3 is CASSSSDGGNTEAFF. The CDR3 coding sequence is TGTGCCAGCAGCTCTAGCGATGGCGGGAACACTGAAGCTTTCTTT.